This T cell receptor (beta chain) was sequenced in a study of blood T cell repertoires in COVID-19. Germline CDR1 SGHNT, CDR2 YENEEA. Losses at the gene ends were 0 bases for V and 9 bases for J; bases not matched to a gene: 11. The CDR3 has 17 residues. In the authors' methods: Amplification of reference gene primers was used by the study to estimate nucleated cell counts. Only in-frame clones appear in the TCRdb table, and some are missing; sequencing was by immunoSEQ multiplex PCR. V, J and clone size are those of that table, while D and trimming were read from the DNA. The sample yields fewer than 700,000 clones, approximately 88% seen once.

The sequencing input was peripheral blood. The clonotype originates from a woman aged 45-65 years with COVID-19, enrolled during active disease. The gene calls are TRBV11-3 and TRBJ2-1; 10 bases agree with TRBD2. CDR3 sequence (DNA): TGTGCCAGCAGCTTAGACTCCCTAGCGGGGGCCCACACTGAGCAGTTCTTC. It translates to CASSLDSLAGAHTEQFF.